One and the same sample provided the 20 T cell receptor beta chains below, sequenced in a study of PD-L1 blockade in urothelial cancer. Produced via immunoSEQ multiplex PCR; TCRdb's table is partial and in-frame only. The table records under 30,000 clones, roughly 83% of them present only once. Material: PBMCs, obtained around atezolizumab (anti-PD-L1) treatment. These receptors were collected from a man aged 70 or older with urothelial cancer.

The rearrangement joins TRBV5-4 to TRBJ2-1; 7 bases are a match to TRBD1. V was clipped by 0 bases and J by 0 bases; unmatched bases: 0. The CDR3 runs to 15 residues. Germline V CDR1 and CDR2: SGHNT, YYREEE (reference sequence). CDR3 protein: CASSLDRGSYNEQFF. In DNA, the CDR3 is TGTGCCAGCAGCTTGGACAGGGGCTCCTACAATGAGCAGTTCTTC.

V gene TRBV11-2 combines with J gene TRBJ2-5; no firm D call. Germline V gene lookup returns CDR1 SGHAT and CDR2 FQNNGV. V dropped 5 bases and J dropped 5 bases, with 9 bases sitting between them. This CDR3 has 12 residues. The chain's CDR3 is CASSKIGETQYF. In DNA, the CDR3 is TGTGCCAGCAGCAAAATTGGCGAGACCCAGTACTTC.

The chain couples TRBV18 to TRBJ1-3; D not certain. The CDR3 has 16 amino acids. V was trimmed by 5 bases and J by 4 bases, leaving 18 bases between them. Germline-derived CDR1 and CDR2 are KGHSH and LQKENI. CDR3 region: CASSAQRPPEGNTIYF. CDR3 bases: TGTGCCAGCTCAGCCCAGAGGCCTCCGGAAGGAAACACCATATATTTT. The entire variable domain, with the rest obtained from reference TRBV18 and TRBJ1-3, is as follows: NAGVMQNPRHLVRRRGQEARLRCSPMKGHSHVYWYRQLPEEGLKFMVYLQKENIIDESGMPKERFSAEFPKEGPSILRIQQVVRGDSAAYFCASSAQRPPEGNTIYFGEGSWLTVV.

The chain couples TRBV7-9 to TRBJ1-5; 7 bases align to TRBD1. The germline CDR1 and CDR2 sequences are SEHNR and FQNEAQ (reference sequence). V dropped 6 bases and J dropped 2; count of bases not matched to a gene: 13. This CDR3 has 17 residues. The CDR3 bases are TGTGCCAGCAGTAAATGGCGAGGGGGCGAGGGCAATCAGCCCCAGCATTTT. It is translated as CASSKWRGGEGNQPQHF.

The chain couples TRBV27 to TRBJ2-7; 8 positions match TRBD1. CDR3 length: 15 amino acids. The V gene end was trimmed by 6 bases and the J gene end by 0 bases; junction bases not matched to a gene: 7. Germline-derived CDR1 and CDR2 are MNHEY and SMNVEV (reference sequence). The CDR3 DNA is TGTGCCAGCAGGCCAGGGGGCATTAGCTCCTACGAGCAGTACTTC. This gives the protein CASRPGGISSYEQYF.

This clone was counted between two and nine times. V gene TRBV4-2 combines with J gene TRBJ1-5; a weak D match, TRBD1 (5 bases). The CDR3 runs 16 residues. Germline V gives CDR1 LGHNA, CDR2 YNFKEQ. The V and J ends lost 2 bases and 0 bases respectively, with 11 bases between them. The DNA for the CDR3 is TGTGCCAGCAGCCAAAACTTGGGGGGTAGCAATCAGCCCCAGCATTTT. Protein product: CASSQNLGGSNQPQHF.

V usage is TRBV6-4 and J usage is TRBJ1-2, with no clear D. With 4 bases removed from V and 5 bases from J, the gap between germline ends came to 14 bases. Germline CDR1 MRHNA, CDR2 SNTAGT. This CDR3 has 14 amino acids. CDR3 region: CASSGGRGGYGYTF. The CDR3, as DNA: TGTGCCAGCAGTGGTGGCCGAGGAGGTTATGGCTACACCTTC.

The CDR3 is CASTGVGETQYF. CDR3 bases: TGTGCCAGCACCGGGGTGGGGGAGACCCAGTACTTC. The rearrangement uses TRBV28 and TRBJ2-5; tentative D call: TRBD2 (5 bases). With 7 bases removed from V and 5 bases from J, the gap between germline ends came to 11 bases. From germline, CDR1 is MDHEN and CDR2 SYDVKM. The CDR3 runs to 12 residues.

V gene TRBV5-4 combines with J gene TRBJ1-2; D is unclear. V was pared by 4 bases and J by 6 bases, with 13 bases between. Looked up from germline, CDR1 is SGHNT and CDR2 is YYREEE (reference sequence). The CDR3 covers 13 residues. Here the CDR3 reads CASSSFGVDGYTF. The CDR3 nucleotides read TGTGCCAGCAGCAGCTTCGGGGTCGATGGCTACACCTTC. Full variable domain (remainder filled in from reference TRBV5-4 and TRBJ1-2): ETGVTQSPTHLIKTRGQQVTLRCSSQSGHNTVSWYQQALGQGPQFIFQYYREEENGRGNFPPRFSGLQFPNYSSELNVNALELDDSALYLCASSSFGVDGYTFGSGTRLTVV.

V and J are TRBV28 and TRBJ1-1; TRBD1 is a possible D gene (5 bases). The CDR3 has 10 amino acids. Trimming removed 6 bases at V and 7 bases at J, with 6 bases between. Germline V gene sequence: CDR1 MDHEN, CDR2 SYDVKM. The CDR3 nucleotides are TGTGCCAGCAGAGACAGTGAAGCTTTCTTT. It yields the protein CASRDSEAFF. Variable domain in full (rest from reference TRBV28 and TRBJ1-1): DVKVTQSSRYLVKRTGEKVFLECVQDMDHENMFWYRQDPGLGLRLIYFSYDVKMKEKGDIPEGYSVSREKKERFSLILESASTNQTSMYLCASRDSEAFFGQGTRLTVV.

The chain employs TRBV5-8 and TRBJ1-2; TRBD1 matches 7 bases. The CDR3 is made up of 16 amino acids. Trimming cost V 0 bases and J 3 bases; bases outside gene matches: 8. The germline gives CDR1 SGHTS, CDR2 YDEGEE. The chain's CDR3 is CASSLDLAGQYYGYTF. CDR3 in DNA: TGTGCCAGCAGCTTGGATTTGGCGGGACAGTACTATGGCTACACCTTC.

The V and J genes are TRBV15 and TRBJ2-1; D gene ambiguous. V was cut by 5 bases and J by 0 bases, with 17 bases left in between. CDR3 size: 17 residues. Germline V gives CDR1 LNHNV, CDR2 YYDKDF (reference sequence). CDR3 protein: CATSSPQSASSYNEQFF. CDR3 sequence (DNA): TGTGCCACCAGCTCCCCCCAAAGCGCTAGCTCCTACAATGAGCAGTTCTTC.

The V call is TRBV6-4, the J call TRBJ1-5; a possible D gene is TRBD1 (5 bases). Trimming took 2 bases from V and 1 from J, leaving 15 bases between them. Germline assignment: CDR1 MRHNA and CDR2 SNTAGT. CDR3 size: 17 residues. DNA of the CDR3: TGTGCCAGCAGTGACCCCCTGGGTGGGGGGAGCAATCAGCCCCAGCATTTT. It is translated as CASSDPLGGGSNQPQHF.

The rearrangement links TRBV6-6 to TRBJ2-7; 11 nucleotides agree with TRBD1. The V and J ends lost 4 bases and 2 bases, in that order; junction bases with no gene match: 4. This CDR3 comprises 15 residues. CDR1 and CDR2 (germline): MNHNY, SVGAGI (reference sequence). This CDR3 is CASSFGQGAAYEQYF. As DNA, the CDR3 is TGTGCCAGCAGTTTTGGACAGGGGGCAGCCTACGAGCAGTACTTC.

The J gene is TRBJ1-4, the V gene TRBV6-5, with D unclear. Looked up from germline, CDR1 is MNHEY and CDR2 is SVGAGI. V lost 6 bases and J lost 12, with 14 bases in between. CDR3 size: 12 residues. The CDR3 loop reads CASSRLGEELFF. DNA of the CDR3: TGTGCCAGCAGCCGTCTCGGGGAGGAACTGTTTTTT.

V usage is TRBV4-1 and J usage is TRBJ1-4, with D unresolved. Trimming removed 3 bases from V and 6 bases from J, with 14 bases in between. The germline CDR1 and CDR2 sequences are MGHRA and YSYEKL. This CDR3 has 15 residues. The CDR3 loop is CASSHLSGGYEKLFF. The CDR3 DNA reads TGCGCCAGCAGCCACCTCTCGGGAGGCTATGAAAAACTGTTTTTT.

The CDR3 sequence: CASSTRTGTGKRDEQFF. The CDR3 bases are TGTGCCAGTAGTACTCGAACAGGGACAGGGAAAAGGGATGAGCAGTTCTTC. The V gene is TRBV19, the J gene TRBJ2-1; 9 positions agree with TRBD1. This CDR3 is built from 17 residues. Germline loops: CDR1 LNHDA, CDR2 SQIVND (reference sequence). The trim removed 4 bases at V and 8 bases at J, leaving 15 bases unmatched.

CDR3 amino acids: CASGDTSGGMTDTQYF. Written as DNA, the CDR3 is TGTGCTAGTGGAGATACTAGCGGGGGAATGACAGATACGCAGTATTTT. This rearrangement joins TRBV12-5 to TRBJ2-3, with 11 bases matching TRBD2. The CDR3 has 16 residues. V lost 6 bases to trimming and J lost 3 bases; unmatched junction nucleotides: 8. CDR1 is LGHNT and CDR2 is FRNRAP in the germline V gene. Drawing the rest from reference TRBV12-5 and TRBJ2-3, the complete variable domain is DARVTQTPRHKVTEMGQEVTMRCQPILGHNTVFWYRQTMMQGLELLAYFRNRAPLDDSGMPKDRFSAEMPDATLATLKIQPSEPRDSAVYFCASGDTSGGMTDTQYFGPGTRLTVL.

V gene TRBV6-1 combines with J gene TRBJ1-5, with D uncertain. Germline V gene data show CDR1 as MNHNS and CDR2 as SASEGT. The CDR3 length is 15 residues. The germline V and J ends were trimmed by 2 bases and 2 bases, with 10 bases remaining between them. In DNA form, the CDR3 reads TGTGCCAGCAGTGAAAGTGGAGGAGGCAATCAGCCCCAGCATTTT. Residues: CASSESGGGNQPQHF.

The count of this clone is one. V usage is TRBV11-2 and J usage is TRBJ2-3, with 7 positions matching TRBD2. V shed 3 bases, J shed 0 bases, and the junction held 15 bases outside the gene matches. The CDR3 has 19 residues. The germline V gene encodes CDR1 SGHAT and CDR2 FQNNGV. CDR3 nucleotide sequence: TGTGCCAGCAGCTTCAAAGAAGGGCTAGCGGCACGAAGCACAGATACGCAGTATTTT. It codes for CASSFKEGLAARSTDTQYF.